This T cell receptor beta chain was recovered during a study of blood T cells in healthy people across ages. This clonotype was seen ten or more times. What it recognizes is unknown. Researchers isolated at least 7 million PBMCs per sample. Next came a second PCR, run for about 6 to 12 cycles, which used a sample-barcoded 5' primer along with a J-beta primer mix. A single record per CDR3 protein comes from TCRdb applying MiXCR to the 5' RACE reads. The sample lists some 640,000 distinct CDR3 sequences; 25% to 35% were seen once. General study results and limits: The recorded TCR beta diversity per million T cells decreased in a roughly linear manner with age.

The source is a woman older than 75 in good health. The specimen was blood.

In DNA form, the CDR3 reads TGCGCCAGCAGCTGGGACCGGACTGCCGAGGCTTTCTTT. Translating it yields CASSWDRTAEAFF. The rearrangement links TRBV5-1 to TRBJ1-1; D is possibly TRBD1 (5 bases). The CDR3 has 13 residues. V was pared by 3 bases and J by 11 bases, with 17 bases between. Germline-derived CDR1 and CDR2 are SGHRS and YFSETQ.